Included here is one T cell receptor beta chain sequence, with context. This entry comes from a study of radiotherapy plus CTLA-4 blockade in lung cancer. The method was immunoSEQ multiplex PCR; TCRdb's version includes in-frame clones alone and lacks a portion of them. The sample holds around 18,000 clones, about 84% seen once. The receptor's source is a human donor with non-small cell lung cancer whose response to radiotherapy plus ipilimumab could not be evaluated. The sample in question was peripheral blood, obtained from a patient treated with radiotherapy plus ipilimumab.

The CDR3 sequence: CAISESTGGRGLDTQYF. The CDR3 DNA follows: TGTGCCATCAGTGAGTCGACAGGGGGCCGGGGGTTAGATACGCAGTATTTT. The rearrangement uses TRBV10-3 and TRBJ2-3, with 10 bases lining up with TRBD1. This CDR3 has 17 residues. V shed 0 bases and J 5 bases; nucleotides not matched to a gene: 8. Looked up from germline, CDR1 is ENHRY and CDR2 is SYGVKD.